These 15 T cell receptor beta chains share one sample of origin, sequenced in a study of blood T cell repertoires in COVID-19. Here immunoSEQ multiplex PCR was the method, and the copy in TCRdb shows in-frame clones only, minus some. The sample gives 250,000 to 350,000 clones, approximately 83% of which show up once; approximately 2% is in the top ten. Material: peripheral blood. Every receptor here comes from a woman aged 25 to 39 who had recovered from COVID-19.

The sample holds a few counts of this clone. The V call is TRBV7-2, the J call TRBJ1-4; D is unclear. Germline values: CDR1 SGHTA, CDR2 FQGNSA. Trimming removed 7 bases from V and 7 bases from J, with 16 bases in between. The CDR3 extends over 14 amino acids. The CDR3 loop is CASNPGGFGEKLFF. The CDR3 nucleotides read TGTGCCAGCAACCCAGGTGGCTTTGGTGAAAAACTGTTTTTT.

The V and J genes are TRBV18 and TRBJ1-5; 8 nucleotides align to TRBD1. Germline V CDR1 and CDR2: KGHSH, LQKENI. The CDR3 runs 13 residues. J gave up 6 bases and V 6 bases, and 4 bases lay outside the gene matches. The CDR3 DNA is TGTGCCAGCTCTAGACAGGGGAGTCAGCCCCAGCATTTT. Encoded protein: CASSRQGSQPQHF.

J is TRBJ2-7 and V is TRBV6-6; D is possibly TRBD2 (6 bases). Trimming stripped 0 bases from V and 4 bases from J, with 10 bases between. CDR3 length equals 14 residues. Germline V gene lookup returns CDR1 MNHNY and CDR2 SVGAGI (reference sequence). The CDR3 loop is CASSYSGGVYEQYF. The CDR3 DNA reads TGTGCCAGCAGTTACTCGGGCGGGGTTTACGAGCAGTACTTC.

This sequence joins TRBV5-1 and TRBJ2-7; TRBD1 is a possible D gene (6 bases). Deletions cut 6 bases from V and 5 bases from J, with 12 bases between. The CDR3 is 12 residues long. Looked up from germline, CDR1 is SGHRS and CDR2 is YFSETQ. The CDR3 loop is CASKGDEDEQYF. The CDR3 coding sequence is TGCGCCAGCAAGGGGGACGAGGACGAGCAGTACTTC.

V usage is TRBV27 and J usage is TRBJ2-1; D is perhaps TRBD1 (6 bases). Trimming removed 1 base from V and 7 bases from J, with 8 bases in between. This CDR3 spans 13 amino acids. Germline CDR1 and CDR2: MNHEY and SMNVEV (reference sequence). CDR3 loop: CASSLLQGNEQFF. The CDR3 region has the DNA TGTGCCAGCAGTTTATTACAGGGAAATGAGCAGTTCTTC.

This clone was counted once. The rearrangement uses TRBV7-8 and TRBJ1-5; no reliable D call. Trimming took off 0 bases at V and 5 bases at J, with 11 bases between the two ends. The germline V gene has CDR1 SGHVS and CDR2 FQNEAQ. The CDR3 is made up of 15 amino acids. The CDR3 sequence: CASSLATGGYQPQHF. The CDR3 bases are TGTGCCAGCAGCTTAGCAACCGGAGGGTATCAGCCCCAGCATTTT.

The chain links TRBV28 to TRBJ1-5; 7 nucleotides line up with TRBD1. Germline V gives CDR1 MDHEN, CDR2 SYDVKM. Losses at the gene ends were 8 bases for V and 1 base for J; bases not matched to a gene: 2. The CDR3 runs to 13 residues. The CDR3: CASQQGSNQPQHF. CDR3 nucleotide sequence: TGTGCCAGCCAACAGGGGAGCAATCAGCCCCAGCATTTT.

This chain joins TRBV7-6 and TRBJ2-5; D not resolved. V was cut by 2 bases and J by 3 bases, with 7 bases left in between. The CDR3 is 13 residues long. The germline V gene has CDR1 SGHVS and CDR2 FNYEAQ. The CDR3 spells CASSLNSEETQYF. CDR3 sequence (DNA): TGTGCCAGCAGCTTAAACTCCGAAGAGACCCAGTACTTC.

V gene TRBV9 combines with J gene TRBJ2-3, with D possibly matching TRBD1 (5 bases). Germline V gene data show CDR1 as SGDLS and CDR2 as YYNGEE. The CDR3 is 15 amino acids. The germline V and J ends were trimmed by 0 bases and 2 bases, with 10 bases remaining between them. CDR3 residues: CASSVGGYLTDTQYF. CDR3 DNA sequence: TGTGCCAGCAGCGTAGGGGGCTACCTCACAGATACGCAGTATTTT.

The genes are TRBV9 and TRBJ2-1; the match to TRBD2 covers 9 bases. The V and J ends lost 1 base and 7 bases, in that order; junction bases with no gene match: 3. The CDR3 covers 14 residues. Per the germline V gene, CDR1 is SGDLS and CDR2 is YYNGEE. The CDR3 region has the DNA TGTGCCAGCAGCGTAATAGCGGGAGCTAATGAGCAGTTCTTC. Amino acids: CASSVIAGANEQFF.

J is TRBJ2-5 and V is TRBV5-4, with 9 bases identical to TRBD1. Germline loops: CDR1 SGHNT, CDR2 YYREEE (reference sequence). Losses at the gene ends were 5 bases for V and 4 bases for J; bases not matched to a gene: 3. This CDR3 contains 13 residues. The CDR3, as DNA: TGTGCCAGCAGGCTACAGGGGGCAGAGACCCAGTACTTC. The encoded protein is CASRLQGAETQYF.

The genes are TRBV6-5 and TRBJ2-5; 7 bases are shared with TRBD2. The germline V gene encodes CDR1 MNHEY and CDR2 SVGAGI. CDR3 length: 15 residues. J was trimmed by 2 bases and V by 5 bases; bases with no gene match: 8. The chain's CDR3 is CASSLRLAAQETQYF. CDR3 nucleotides: TGTGCCAGCAGTCTGAGGCTAGCGGCACAAGAGACCCAGTACTTC.

The chain employs TRBV28 and TRBJ2-3, with D tentatively TRBD1 (5 bases). This CDR3 is 14 amino acids long. V gave up 6 bases and J gave up 0 bases, with 10 bases separating them. Germline CDR1 reads MDHEN; CDR2 reads SYDVKM. The CDR3 protein is CASRRAGSTDTQYF. The CDR3 DNA reads TGTGCCAGCAGACGGGCAGGGAGCACAGATACGCAGTATTTT.

This clone showed up just once. The rearrangement uses TRBV7-2 and TRBJ2-2; 7 bases align to TRBD2. The germline CDR1 and CDR2 sequences are SGHTA and FQGNSA. The CDR3 is 15 amino acids. The J segment lost 5 bases and the V segment lost 6 bases, leaving 9 bases of the junction unmatched. This chain's CDR3 is CASSYRREGTGELFF. In DNA form, the CDR3 reads TGTGCCAGCAGTTACAGAAGGGAGGGGACCGGGGAGCTGTTTTTT.

For this clone: An end of the junction differs from the germline gene, which may be a read error. V gene TRBV6-4 combines with J gene TRBJ1-2, with TRBD1 matching 10 bases. The CDR3 sequence is 15 residues long. The germline V gene encodes CDR1 MRHNA and CDR2 SNTAGT. The CDR3 sequence is CASRESTGGAGGYIF. CDR3 sequence (DNA): TGTGCCAGCAGGGAGTCGACAGGGGGCGCGGGCGGCTACATCTTC.